Sequencing of this T cell receptor beta chain was carried out in a study of OX40 agonist ivuxolimab in advanced cancers. About this clone: Its target is unknown.

Method: immunoSEQ multiplex PCR; TCRdb's copy keeps in-frame clones and lacks some. Among approximately 40,000 clones, about 85% were seen once, and the ten largest hold less than 20%. In germline, CDR1 is MNHEY, CDR2 SVGAGI. This CDR3 region has 15 residues. Trimming left V 0 bases short and J 0 bases short, with 6 bases between. The study's findings and limits: Researchers did not establish what antigens the expanded peripheral T cells target. On average, a greater number of expanded clones characterised CD8+ T cells relative to CD4+.

The sample was CD4+ or CD8+ T cells sorted from blood, taken in a trial of the OX40 agonist ivuxolimab. The TCR originated in an adult with an advanced solid tumor such as melanoma, head and neck, liver or kidney cancer. The chain joins TRBV6-5 to TRBJ1-3; D is unclear. The DNA for the CDR3 is TGTGCCAGCAGTTACTCTCGTATCTCTGGAAACACCATATATTTT. Translating gives CASSYSRISGNTIYF.